Detailed here is one TCR beta chain. Its antigen is unknown. PCR amplification relied on 60 Vbeta primers (plus 13 Jbeta primers). TCRdb's copy holds only in-frame clones and misses some; the assay was immunoSEQ multiplex PCR. The data hold 200,000 or so clones, with about three quarters observed a single time. This sample was included in a study of cytomegalovirus exposure and HLA in healthy donors. Study-level points and caveats: A later analysis by the authors found several of the most significant clusters apparently linked to common viral pathogens. Donors were assumed by presence/absence analyses to have roughly uniform sequencing depth.

Each donor was healthy, and each was a bone marrow donor. CDR3 length: 15 residues. Between the trimmed V and J ends, which lost 2 bases and 8 bases, there was a span of 16 bases. From germline, CDR1 is SGHTA and CDR2 FQGNSA. The sample consisted of PBMCs. The TCR was taken from a woman aged 25-40 years in good health and CMV-seropositive. The chain carries TRBV7-2 and TRBJ2-1, with D tentatively TRBD1 (6 bases). The CDR3 region has the DNA TGTGCCAGCAGCTTATCTGGGGGCCCCGGCGATGAGCAGTTCTTC. Translated, it gives CASSLSGGPGDEQFF.